The T cell receptor beta chain under discussion was sequenced for a study of T-cell memory formation after mild COVID-19. Overall study findings and caveats: Pre-infection memory held some responding clones, suggesting pre-existing cross-reactive T cells responded. Later expanders leaned CD4+, whereas clones that contracted between day 15 and 85 were balanced CD4/CD8. Largely, contracting CD4+ clones fell within CM and EM, and contracting CD8+ clones within EMRA.

V shed 2 bases and J shed 3 bases, with 7 bases lying between them. Looked up from germline, CDR1 is MNHEY and CDR2 is SVGAGI. The CDR3 length is 13 residues. Details on this clonotype: What it binds is unknown.

TCRdb re-analysed the 5' RACE reads in MiXCR, keeping a single row per CDR3 protein. The data show about 290,000 distinct CDR3 sequences, with more than 15% seen just once and approximately 23% held by the top ten. V gene TRBV6-5 combines with J gene TRBJ1-1; no clear D gene. This sequence was found in a man in his late teens or twenties who had mild COVID-19 (a few samples of this study predate the infection). Cell type and time point are not known. The specimen was PBMCs or a T cell subset sorted from them (not recorded which). The CDR3 DNA reads TGTGCCAGCAGTTACGACACGGACACTGAAGCTTTCTTT. It encodes CASSYDTDTEAFF.